The 5 T cell receptor beta chains listed next were all sequenced from one sample in a study of identical twins (dated by TCRdb to 2015 to 2016). Libraries were made using 5' RACE. The instrument given in TCRdb is Illumina HiSeq 2000. The public reads were quality trimmed at Q25 with fastp and then assembled into clones with MiXCR by TCRdb, keeping productive beta chains. Rows are combined by CDR3 protein, so each entry shows the most common genes and DNA. The sample table lists 450,000 to 600,000 distinct CDR3 sequences, under 25% of them with a count of one. 0.48% of the sample lies in the top ten. These data also featured in a second study, about yellow fever vaccine responses in identical twins.

Sequencing was done on a sample of CD4+ T cells sorted from blood. All receptors come from a woman aged 18 to 35 in good health.

This clonotype was detected ten times or more. The J gene is TRBJ1-1, the V gene TRBV5-1; the D is unclear. V dropped 6 bases and J dropped 0 bases, with 21 bases sitting between them. Per the germline V gene, CDR1 is SGHRS and CDR2 is YFSETQ. This CDR3 contains 17 residues. CDR3 in DNA: TGCGCCAGCACCCAACGAACCTTTGAGGGATTGAACACTGAAGCTTTCTTT. Residues: CASTQRTFEGLNTEAFF.

This clonotype has only a few counts. This chain joins TRBV20-1 and TRBJ2-3, with D maybe TRBD1 (5 bases). This CDR3 spans 16 amino acids. The V and J ends lost 6 bases and 7 bases respectively, with 26 bases between them. Germline assignment: CDR1 DFQATT and CDR2 SNEGSKA (reference sequence). This CDR3 reads CSAQKRPLGAVNTQYF. In DNA, the CDR3 is TGCAGTGCCCAAAAGAGACCTCTTGGGGCTGTGAATACGCAGTATTTT.

This clonotype was detected only a few times. V is TRBV5-1 and J is TRBJ2-1; D is unresolved. Germline V gene data show CDR1 as SGHRS and CDR2 as YFSETQ. The CDR3 is 12 residues long. Trimming pared 2 bases from V and 9 bases from J, leaving 9 bases between. CDR3 coding DNA: TGCGCCAGCAGCTTTAGCTCCTTTGAGCAGTTCTTC. Translated, it gives CASSFSSFEQFF. Looking up the rest from reference TRBV5-1 and TRBJ2-1 gives the full variable domain: KAGVTQTPRYLIKTRGQQVTLSCSPISGHRSVSWYQQTPGQGLQFLFEYFSETQRNKGNFPGRFSGRQFSNSRSEMNVSTLELGDSALYLCASSFSSFEQFFGPGTRLTVL.

This chain connects TRBV21-1 to TRBJ2-2. TRBV21-1 is a known pseudogene. The CDR3 contains 15 residues. CDR3 residues: CASSQDRVATGELFF. Written as DNA, the CDR3 is TGTGCCAGCAGCCAAGACAGAGTAGCCACCGGGGAGCTGTTTTTT.

This clonotype has more than one count but fewer than ten. The chain recombines TRBV20-1 with TRBJ2-5, with D tentatively TRBD1 or TRBD2 (6 bases each). The V end was cut by 3 bases, the J end by 9 bases, with 17 bases between. Germline values: CDR1 DFQATT, CDR2 SNEGSKA (reference sequence). CDR3 size: 13 residues. The CDR3 sequence is CSASPPGAEAQYF. The CDR3 DNA follows: TGCAGTGCTAGCCCCCCGGGGGCGGAGGCCCAGTACTTC.